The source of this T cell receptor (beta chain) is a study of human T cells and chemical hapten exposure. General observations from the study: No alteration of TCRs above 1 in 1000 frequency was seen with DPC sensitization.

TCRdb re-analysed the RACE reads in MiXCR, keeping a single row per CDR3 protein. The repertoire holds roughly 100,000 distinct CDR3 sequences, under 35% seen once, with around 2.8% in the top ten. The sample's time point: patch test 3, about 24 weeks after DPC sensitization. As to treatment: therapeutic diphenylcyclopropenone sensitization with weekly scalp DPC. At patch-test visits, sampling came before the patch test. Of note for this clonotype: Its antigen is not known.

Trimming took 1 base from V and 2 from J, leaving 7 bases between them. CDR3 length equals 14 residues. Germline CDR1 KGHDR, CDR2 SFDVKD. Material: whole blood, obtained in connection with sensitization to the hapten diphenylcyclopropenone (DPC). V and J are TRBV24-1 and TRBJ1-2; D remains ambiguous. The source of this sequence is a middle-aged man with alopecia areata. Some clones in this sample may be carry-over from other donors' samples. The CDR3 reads CATSDFTVNYGYTF. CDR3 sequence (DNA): TGTGCCACCAGTGATTTTACAGTCAACTATGGCTACACCTTC.